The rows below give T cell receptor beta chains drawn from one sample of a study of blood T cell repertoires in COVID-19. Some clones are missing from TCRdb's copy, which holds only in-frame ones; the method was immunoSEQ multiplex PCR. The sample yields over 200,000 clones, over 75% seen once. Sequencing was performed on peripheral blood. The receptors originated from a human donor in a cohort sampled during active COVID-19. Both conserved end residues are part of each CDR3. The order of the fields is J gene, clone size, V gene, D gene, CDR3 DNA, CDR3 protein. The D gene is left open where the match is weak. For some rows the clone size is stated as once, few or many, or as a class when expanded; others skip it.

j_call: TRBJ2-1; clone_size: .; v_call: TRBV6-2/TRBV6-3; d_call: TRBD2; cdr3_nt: TGTGCCAGCAGTTACCCCGGACTAGCGGCCTTGAGTGAGCAGTTCTTC; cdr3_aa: CASSYPGLAALSEQFF
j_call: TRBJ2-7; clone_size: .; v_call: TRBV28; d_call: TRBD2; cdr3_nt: TGTGCCTCCCAGGCTGTGGGGCTAGCGGGAGACGAGCAGTACTTC; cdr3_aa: CASQAVGLAGDEQYF
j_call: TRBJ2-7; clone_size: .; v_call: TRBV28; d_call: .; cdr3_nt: TGTGCCAGCAGTTTATTCCCGGGACACGGTTACGAGCAGTACTTC; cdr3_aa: CASSLFPGHGYEQYF
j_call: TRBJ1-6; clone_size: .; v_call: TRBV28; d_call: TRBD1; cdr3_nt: TGTGCCAGCAGTACCAGGGGGCGCGAGTCACCCCTCCACTTT; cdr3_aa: CASSTRGRESPLHF
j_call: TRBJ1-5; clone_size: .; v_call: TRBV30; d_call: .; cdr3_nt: TGTGCCTGGAGTGTACAATCAGGGTCCAACCAGCATTTT; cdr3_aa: CAWSVQSGSNQHF
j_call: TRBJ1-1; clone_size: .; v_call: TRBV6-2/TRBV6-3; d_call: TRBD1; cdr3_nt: TGTGCCAGCAGTTACTCCGGCAGGGGGACTGAAGCTTTCTTT; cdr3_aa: CASSYSGRGTEAFF
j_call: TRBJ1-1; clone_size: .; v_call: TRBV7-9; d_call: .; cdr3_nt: TGTGCCAGCACCCGGGTAGGCATGAACACTGAAGCTTTCTTT; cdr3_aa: CASTRVGMNTEAFF
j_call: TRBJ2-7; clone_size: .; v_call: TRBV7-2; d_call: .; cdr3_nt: TGTGCCAGCAGCAACGGACAGACCCATGGCGAGCAGTACTTC; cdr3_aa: CASSNGQTHGEQYF
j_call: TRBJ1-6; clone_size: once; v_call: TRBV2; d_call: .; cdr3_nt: TGTGCCAGCAGTTCTACGGGGGGAACCCGGGGTTCACCCCTCCACTTT; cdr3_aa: CASSSTGGTRGSPLHF
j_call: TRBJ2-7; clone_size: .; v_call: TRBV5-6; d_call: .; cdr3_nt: TGTGCCAGCAGCTTGGACGCCTCGCTGTACCCTAAATACGAGCAGTACTTC; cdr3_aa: CASSLDASLYPKYEQYF
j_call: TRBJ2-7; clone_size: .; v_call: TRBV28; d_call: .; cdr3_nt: TGTGCCAGCAGGTTACGCCCCAGGGAGTACTTC; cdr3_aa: CASRLRPREYF
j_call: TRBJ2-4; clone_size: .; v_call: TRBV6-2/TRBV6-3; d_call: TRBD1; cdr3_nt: TGTGCCAGCAGTTACTCGGACAGGCCGCCAGATCAAAACATTCAGTACTTC; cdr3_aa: CASSYSDRPPDQNIQYF
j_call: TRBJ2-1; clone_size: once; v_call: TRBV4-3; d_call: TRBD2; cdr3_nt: TGCGCCAGCAGCCAGGCGGGGGACCCGGTGGTCGATGAGCAGTTCTTC; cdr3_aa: CASSQAGDPVVDEQFF
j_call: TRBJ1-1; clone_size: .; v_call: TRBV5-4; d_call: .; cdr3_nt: TGTGCCAGCAGCCCGCAGGGTGATAGGACTGAAGCTTTCTTT; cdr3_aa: CASSPQGDRTEAFF
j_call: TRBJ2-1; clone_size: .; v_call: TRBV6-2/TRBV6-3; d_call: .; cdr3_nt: TGTGCCAGCAGTTCGTCTATCTATGAGCAGTTCTTC; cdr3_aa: CASSSSIYEQFF
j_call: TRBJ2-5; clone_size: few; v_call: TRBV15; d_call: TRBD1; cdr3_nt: TGTGCCACCAGCAGAGACTACAGGGGGATAGATACCCAGTACTTC; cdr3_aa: CATSRDYRGIDTQYF
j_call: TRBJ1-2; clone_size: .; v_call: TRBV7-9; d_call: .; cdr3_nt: TGTGCCAGCAGCTTATTACGTCGGACTCAAAACTATGGCTACACCTTC; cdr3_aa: CASSLLRRTQNYGYTF
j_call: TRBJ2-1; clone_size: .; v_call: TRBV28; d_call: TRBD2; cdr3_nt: TGTGCCAGCAGTTTTAAGCGGGAGTCGTTCTTC; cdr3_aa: CASSFKRESFF
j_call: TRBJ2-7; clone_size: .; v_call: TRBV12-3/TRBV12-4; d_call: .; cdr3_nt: TGTGCCAGCAGTTATACAGGGCGCGAGCAGTACTTC; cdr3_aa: CASSYTGREQYF
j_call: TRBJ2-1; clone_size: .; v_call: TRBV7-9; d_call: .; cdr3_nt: TGTGCCAGCAGCTTCAAAGGGGCACTTAGGAATGAGCAGTTCTTC; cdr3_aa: CASSFKGALRNEQFF
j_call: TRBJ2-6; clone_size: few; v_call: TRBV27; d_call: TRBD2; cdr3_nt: TGTGCCAGCAGTTTCACTAGCGGGAGCCTCTCTGGGGCCAACGTCCTGACTTTC; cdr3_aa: CASSFTSGSLSGANVLTF
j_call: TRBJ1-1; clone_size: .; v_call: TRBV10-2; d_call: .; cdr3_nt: TGCGCCAGCAGTGAGTCTAGAACCTTGAACACTGAAGCTTTCTTT; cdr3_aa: CASSESRTLNTEAFF
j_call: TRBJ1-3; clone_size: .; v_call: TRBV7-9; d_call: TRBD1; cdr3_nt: TGTGCCAGCAGCTCTACCCTAGGGGGCCCCGACTCTGGAAACACCATATATTTT; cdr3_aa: CASSSTLGGPDSGNTIYF
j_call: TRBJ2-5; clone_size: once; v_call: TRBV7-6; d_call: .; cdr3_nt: TGTGCCAGCAGCTTAGTTTATCGGTCAGAGACCCAGTACTTC; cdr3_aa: CASSLVYRSETQYF
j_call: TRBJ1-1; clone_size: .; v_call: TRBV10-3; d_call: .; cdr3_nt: TGTGCCATCAGTCCGGCAGGGACTGAAGCTTTCTTT; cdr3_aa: CAISPAGTEAFF
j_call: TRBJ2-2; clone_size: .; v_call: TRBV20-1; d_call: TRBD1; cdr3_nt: TGCAGTGCTAGTGGAACAGGGGGCCGAACCGGGGAGCTGTTTTTT; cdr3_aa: CSASGTGGRTGELFF
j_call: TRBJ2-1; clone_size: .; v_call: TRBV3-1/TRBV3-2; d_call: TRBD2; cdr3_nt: TGTGCCAGCAGCCAAGGTTTTGCGGGGGACTACAATGAGCAGTTCTTC; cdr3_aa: CASSQGFAGDYNEQFF
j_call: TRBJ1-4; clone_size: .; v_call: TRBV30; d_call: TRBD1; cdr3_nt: TGTGCCTACACAGGGGACCCTAATGAAAAACTGTTTTTT; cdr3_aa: CAYTGDPNEKLFF
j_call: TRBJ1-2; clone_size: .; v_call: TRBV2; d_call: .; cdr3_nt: TGTGCCAGCAGTGAACAGGGTGAAAGTAGGGGGAACACCTTC; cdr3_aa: CASSEQGESRGNTF
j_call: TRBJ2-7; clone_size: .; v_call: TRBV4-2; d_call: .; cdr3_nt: TGTGCCAGCAGCCGTAGCTTGAGGTTTGAGCAGTACTTC; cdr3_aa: CASSRSLRFEQYF
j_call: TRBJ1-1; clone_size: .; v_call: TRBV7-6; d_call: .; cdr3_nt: TGTGCCAGCAGCTTAAGTACCCAGGGGTACACTGAAGCTTTCTTT; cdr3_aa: CASSLSTQGYTEAFF